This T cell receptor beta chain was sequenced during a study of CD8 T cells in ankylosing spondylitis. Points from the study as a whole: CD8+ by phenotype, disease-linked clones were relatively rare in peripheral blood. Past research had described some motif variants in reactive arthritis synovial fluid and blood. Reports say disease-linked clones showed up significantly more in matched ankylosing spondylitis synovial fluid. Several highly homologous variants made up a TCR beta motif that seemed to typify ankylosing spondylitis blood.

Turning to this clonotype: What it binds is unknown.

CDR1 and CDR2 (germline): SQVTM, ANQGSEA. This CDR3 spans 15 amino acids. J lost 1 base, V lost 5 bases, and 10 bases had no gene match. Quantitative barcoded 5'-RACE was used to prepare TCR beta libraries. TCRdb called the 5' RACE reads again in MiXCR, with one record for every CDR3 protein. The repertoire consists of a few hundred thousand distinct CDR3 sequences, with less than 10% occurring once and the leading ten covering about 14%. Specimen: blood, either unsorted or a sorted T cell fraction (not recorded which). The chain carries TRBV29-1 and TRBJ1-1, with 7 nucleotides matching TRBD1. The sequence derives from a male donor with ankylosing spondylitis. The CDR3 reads CSVSTTGQTNTEAFF. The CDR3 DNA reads TGCAGCGTTTCTACGACAGGGCAAACGAACACTGAAGCTTTCTTT.